These 9 T cell receptor beta chains were sequenced from one sample in a study of CD8 T cells in Susac syndrome. RNA was extracted with the RNeasy kit, and a quantity of roughly 0.5 to 1 ug was reverse transcribed using random hexamers. TCRdb re-derived calls from the immunoSEQ multiplex PCR reads in MiXCR, one entry per CDR3 protein. The sample carries 330,000 or so distinct CDR3 sequences, roughly 85% recorded once. The sample was CD8+ T cells from PBMCs. These receptors all stem from a human donor with multiple sclerosis.

This clonotype was detected only once. The J gene is TRBJ2-4, the V gene TRBV15; 10 bases align to TRBD2. V was pared by 0 bases and J by 12 bases, with 8 bases of the junction left unmatched. CDR3 size: 15 residues. CDR1 is LNHNV, CDR2 YYDKDF, per germline (reference sequence). The CDR3 loop is CATSRDRGLALNQYF. In DNA form, the CDR3 reads TGTGCCACCAGCAGAGATCGGGGACTAGCGCTCAATCAGTACTTC.

The genes are TRBV10-3 and TRBJ2-5; 8 positions match TRBD2. The CDR3 runs 13 residues. The V gene end was trimmed by 11 bases and the J gene end by 3 bases; junction bases not matched to a gene: 8. The germline V gene has CDR1 ENHRY and CDR2 SYGVKD. CDR3 sequence (DNA): TGTGCCCTCAAGACTAGCGAGGAAGAGACCCAGTACTTC. It translates to CALKTSEEETQYF.

The chain combines TRBV20-1 with TRBJ2-5, with a weak D call TRBD2 (5 bases). From germline, CDR1 is DFQATT and CDR2 SNEGSKA (reference sequence). The CDR3 loop spans 13 amino acids. Trimming pared 5 bases from V and 5 bases from J, leaving 15 bases between. For the CDR3, the DNA is TGCAGTGCTGAGTCCATCCCTAGCGAGACCCAGTACTTC. Protein: CSAESIPSETQYF.

This clonotype occurred a few times. V gene TRBV28 combines with J gene TRBJ2-7; no firm D call. V lost 2 bases and J lost 1, with 6 bases in between. The CDR3 is made up of 13 amino acids. From germline, CDR1 is MDHEN and CDR2 SYDVKM. This CDR3 reads CASSLRASYEQYF. The DNA for the CDR3 is TGTGCCAGCAGTTTAAGGGCTTCCTACGAGCAGTACTTC.

The CDR3 coding sequence is TGCAGTGCTCGGGACAGCCTGTACTATGGCTACACCTTC. It yields the protein CSARDSLYYGYTF. The chain joins TRBV20-1 to TRBJ1-2; TRBD1 agrees at 7 bases. Germline CDR1 is DFQATT and CDR2 is SNEGSKA (reference sequence). Trimming at V came to 5 bases and at J to 3 bases, leaving 6 bases not matched to a gene. This CDR3 region has 13 residues.

The chain has TRBV9 and TRBJ2-3; D may be TRBD2 (5 bases). The V end was cut by 3 bases, the J end by 2 bases, with 16 bases between. The CDR3 sequence is 16 residues long. Germline values: CDR1 SGDLS, CDR2 YYNGEE. CDR3 residues: CASSAHREGHTDTQYF. In DNA form, the CDR3 reads TGTGCCAGCAGCGCCCACCGGGAAGGCCACACAGATACGCAGTATTTT.

V usage is TRBV27 and J usage is TRBJ1-1, with 8 positions matching TRBD1. The length of the CDR3 is 13 residues. The trim removed 6 bases at V and 7 bases at J, leaving 7 bases unmatched. Germline V gene lookup returns CDR1 MNHEY and CDR2 SMNVEV (reference sequence). CDR3 region: CASSSTGQGEAFF. The DNA for the CDR3 is TGTGCCAGCAGCTCCACCGGACAGGGTGAAGCTTTCTTT.

The genes are TRBV12-5 and TRBJ2-2; no clear D. With 5 bases removed from V and 3 bases from J, the gap between germline ends came to 22 bases. Germline V gives CDR1 LGHNT, CDR2 FRNRAP. The length of the CDR3 is 18 residues. CDR3: CASGPNLPSSNYTGELFF. The DNA for the CDR3 is TGTGCTAGTGGTCCCAACCTCCCTTCTTCGAATTACACCGGGGAGCTGTTTTTT.

The chain recombines TRBV6-5 with TRBJ2-7; tentatively, D is TRBD1 (5 bases). Trimming stripped 4 bases from V and 2 bases from J, with 9 bases between. Germline V gene data show CDR1 as MNHEY and CDR2 as SVGAGI. The CDR3 consists of 13 residues. The CDR3 nucleotides read TGTGCCAGCAGTTTGACAGTAGCCTACGAGCAGTACTTC. It is translated as CASSLTVAYEQYF.